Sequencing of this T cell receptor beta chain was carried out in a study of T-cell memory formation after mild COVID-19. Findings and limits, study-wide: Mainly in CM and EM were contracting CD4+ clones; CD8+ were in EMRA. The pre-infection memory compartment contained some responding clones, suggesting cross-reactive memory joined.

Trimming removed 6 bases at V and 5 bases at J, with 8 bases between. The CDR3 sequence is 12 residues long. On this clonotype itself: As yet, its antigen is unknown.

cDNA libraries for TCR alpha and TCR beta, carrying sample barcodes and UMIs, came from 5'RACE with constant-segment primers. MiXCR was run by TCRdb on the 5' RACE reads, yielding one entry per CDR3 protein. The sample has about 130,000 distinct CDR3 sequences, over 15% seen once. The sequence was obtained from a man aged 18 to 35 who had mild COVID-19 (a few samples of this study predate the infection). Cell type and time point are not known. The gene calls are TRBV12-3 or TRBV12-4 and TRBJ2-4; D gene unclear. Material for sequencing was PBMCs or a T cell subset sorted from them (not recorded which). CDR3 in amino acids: CASSLGENIQYF. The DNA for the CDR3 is TGTGCCAGCAGCCTTGGGGAAAACATTCAGTACTTC.